What follows is one TCR beta chain and its context. Its antigen is not identified. This sample is part of a study of cytomegalovirus exposure and HLA in healthy donors. Study at large: An early data release held about 85 million unique TCRs from HLA-typed donors. The study, taken as a whole, reports: Reports indicate that TCR beta sequences accurately predicted the HLA-A and HLA-B alleles of most subjects. The study listed roughly 150 cytomegalovirus-associated TCR beta chains.

The PCR was carried out with 60 Vbeta primers and 13 Jbeta primers. Assay: immunoSEQ multiplex PCR; the TCRdb copy retains only in-frame clones and omits some. Of approximately 130,000 clones in the sample, more than 80% were seen once. Trimming cost V 7 bases and J 7 bases; bases outside gene matches: 6. The germline V gene has CDR1 MNHNY and CDR2 SVGAGI (reference sequence). The CDR3 runs to 13 residues. The source is a woman in her twenties or thirties in good health and CMV-seropositive. Sequencing was done on a sample of PBMCs. The chain recombines TRBV6-6 with TRBJ1-5, with TRBD1 identical over 8 bases. The CDR3 loop is CASTTGAGQPQHF. CDR3 sequence (DNA): TGTGCCAGCACGACAGGGGCTGGACAGCCCCAGCATTTT.